This T cell receptor beta chain was captured in a study of T cells after yellow fever vaccination. Study outcomes and limitations: One caveat is that FACS-sorted repertoires could contain abundant clonotypes contaminating from the bulk population. By day 5 rather than day 15, the secondary response had peaked, though it was weaker. Overall, a small share of clonotypes was seen in both CD4 and CD8 compartments. After the booster, roughly 96% of CD4 and about nine tenths of CD8 primary-response clones were re-detected.

This clonotype showed up many times. What it binds is unknown. TCRdb reprocessed the 5' RACE reads with MiXCR, giving one entry per CDR3 protein. The sample shows tens of thousands of distinct CDR3 sequences, 7.1% of them seen only once. Germline lookup yields CDR1 SGHVS and CDR2 FNYEAQ. V lost 2 bases, J lost 5 bases, and 15 bases lay in between. This CDR3 region has 15 residues. The origin of this receptor is a man between 18 and 35 years old who received the YFV17D yellow fever vaccine. Sequences were derived from CD8+ T cells sorted from PBMCs, sampled about 5 days after the first yellow fever vaccination. This sequence joins TRBV7-6 and TRBJ2-5; the D is unclear. CDR3 coding DNA: TGTGCCAGCAGCTTAAGGTTCCTCGCTGGGGAGACCCAGTACTTC. Protein product: CASSLRFLAGETQYF.